These 30 T cell receptor beta chains originate from one sample sequenced in a study of molecular identifiers for immune sequencing clone quantification. TCRdb re-derived calls from the PCR reads in MiXCR, one entry per CDR3 protein. The sample lists hundreds of thousands of distinct CDR3 sequences, about 22% seen once, with 0.81% in the top ten. Sequenced input: naive CD8+ T cells from blood, with Jurkat cell RNA spiked in. Subset defined: FACS-sorted CD8+CD4-CCR7+CD45RA+ naive T cells. The receptors derive from a human donor in good health. Some libraries in this study had Jurkat cell RNA spiked in.

This clonotype was seen only a few times. This chain uses TRBV13 with TRBJ1-1; TRBD1 aligns across 9 bases. Trimming took 8 bases from V and 7 from J; bases not matched to a gene: 8. This CDR3 contains 13 residues. Germline V CDR1 and CDR2: PRHDT, FYEKMQ (reference sequence). The CDR3 sequence is CASGSTGGIEAFF. CDR3 coding DNA: TGTGCCAGCGGATCGACAGGGGGGATTGAAGCTTTCTTT.

In this sample, this clonotype turned up many times. The genes are TRBV7-9 and TRBJ2-3; D remains unclear. Germline V gives CDR1 SEHNR, CDR2 FQNEAQ (reference sequence). Trimming cost V 6 bases and J 5 bases, with 12 bases left between them. The CDR3 is made up of 13 amino acids. CDR3 residues: CASSPPILDTQYF. The DNA of the CDR3 is TGTGCCAGCAGTCCACCGATCTTAGATACGCAGTATTTT.

Notes on this clonotype: One base away lies a much larger clone, so this may be a sequencing read error. The chain carries TRBV20-1 and TRBJ2-7; tentative D call: TRBD2 (6 bases). The germline V gene encodes CDR1 DFQATT and CDR2 SNEGSKA (reference sequence). This CDR3 has 16 amino acids. The CDR3 sequence is CNAPGVEVRNSYEQYF. CDR3 DNA: TGCAATGCCCCGGGAGTCGAGGTGCGGAACTCCTACGAGCAGTACTTC.

About this clonotype: Being one base from a much bigger clone, this may be a read error. The rearrangement joins TRBV5-6 to TRBJ2-2; the D gene is possibly TRBD2 (5 bases). CDR1 and CDR2 (germline): SGHDT, YYEEEE. This CDR3 has 14 amino acids. The CDR3 here is CASSLTENTGELLF. The CDR3 region has the DNA TGTGCCAGCAGCTTGACAGAGAACACCGGGGAGCTGCTTTTT.

This clonotype was seen at least ten times. The chain couples TRBV28 to TRBJ2-7; 7 nucleotides line up with TRBD2. Germline CDR1 reads MDHEN; CDR2 reads SYDVKM. V lost 5 bases and J lost 0; bases outside the gene matches: 7. The CDR3 extends over 15 amino acids. In nucleotides, the CDR3 is TGTGCCAGCAGTGCCCTGCGGGAGAGCTCCTACGAGCAGTACTTC. Its protein is CASSALRESSYEQYF.

A note on this clonotype: Its ends do not fully match the called genes, so a read error is possible. The rearrangement links TRBV4-1 to TRBJ2-3, with TRBD2 identical over 8 bases. Germline CDR1 reads MGHRA; CDR2 reads YSYEKL. This CDR3 has 16 residues. CDR3 bases: TGCGCCAGCGGCCAAGATGTGAGCGGGGGTTTGGATACGCAGTATTTT. This translates into CASGQDVSGGLDTQYF.

This clonotype came up many times. The chain uses TRBV4-3 and TRBJ2-1; 13 bases line up with TRBD2. The CDR3 has 18 amino acids. V dropped 0 bases and J dropped 8; count of bases not matched to a gene: 10. CDR1 and CDR2 from the germline V gene are LGHNA and YSLEER. CDR3: CASSQDTSGRARLDEQFF. The CDR3, as DNA: TGCGCCAGCAGCCAAGATACTAGCGGGAGGGCCAGGTTGGATGAGCAGTTCTTC.

As concerns this clonotype: A clone one base away is much larger, so this may be a read error. The chain uses TRBV5-1 and TRBJ2-7; no clear D gene. The germline CDR1 and CDR2 sequences are SGHRS and YFSETQ. Trimming removed 0 bases at V and 3 bases at J, with 7 bases between. This CDR3 is built from 13 residues. This chain's CDR3 is CASSLDVGYEQYF. DNA of the CDR3: TGCGCCAGCAGCTTGGACGTAGGCTACGAGCAGTACTTC.

Concerning this clonotype: This may arise from a read error, as a much more abundant clone is one base away. The chain uses TRBV5-1 and TRBJ1-1; the D is unclear. The CDR3 covers 11 residues. Germline V gene sequence: CDR1 SGHRS, CDR2 YFSETQ. CDR3 DNA sequence: TGCGCCGGCAGGTTGAACACTGAAGCTTTCTTT. This translates into CAGRLNTEAFF. The full variable domain, with the rest looked up from reference TRBV5-1 and TRBJ1-1, is KAGVTQTPRYLIKTRGQQVTLSCSPISGHRSVSWYQQTPGQGLQFLFEYFSETQRNKGNFPGRFSGRQFSNSRSEMNVSTLELGDSALYLCAGRLNTEAFFGQGTRLTVV.

This clonotype has more than one count but fewer than ten. The J gene is TRBJ1-2, the V gene TRBV9; tentative D call: TRBD1 (5 bases). Trimming removed 4 bases at V and 4 bases at J, with 14 bases between. The CDR3 is 14 residues long. The germline gives CDR1 SGDLS, CDR2 YYNGEE. As DNA, the CDR3 is TGTGCCAGCAGCTCCCGCCAGGGCTCCTATGGCTACACCTTC. Protein product: CASSSRQGSYGYTF.

The table lists this clonotype with a few counts. The chain has TRBV12-3 or TRBV12-4 and TRBJ1-5; D is ambiguous. V was clipped by 1 base and J by 0 bases, with 7 bases between them. The CDR3 has 15 residues. CDR3 bases: TGTGCCAGCAGTTTAGACGTTTATAGCAATCAGCCCCAGCATTTT. Its protein is CASSLDVYSNQPQHF.

Note on this clonotype: With a much larger clone just one base away, this may be a read error. The chain uses TRBV18 and TRBJ2-1, with 7 bases fitting TRBD1. The germline V gene encodes CDR1 KGHSH and CDR2 LQKENI. J gave up 8 bases and V 0 bases, and 7 bases lay outside the gene matches. The length of the CDR3 is 15 residues. The CDR3 nucleotides read TGTGCCAGCTCACCACCATATGACCAGGGGGATGAGCAGTTCTTC. Translating gives CASSPPYDQGDEQFF.

This clonotype was detected many times. This rearrangement joins TRBV4-3 to TRBJ2-7; 11 bases map to TRBD2. Looked up from germline, CDR1 is LGHNA and CDR2 is YSLEER. The CDR3 contains 16 residues. The trim removed 4 bases at V and 6 bases at J, leaving 11 bases unmatched. CDR3: CASSPEVAGGPTEQYF. The CDR3 nucleotides read TGCGCCAGCAGCCCCGAAGTAGCGGGAGGGCCGACCGAGCAGTACTTC.

This clonotype has at least ten counts. V gene TRBV11-2 combines with J gene TRBJ2-3, with 8 bases lining up with TRBD2. This CDR3 comprises 18 residues. Germline CDR1 SGHAT, CDR2 FQNNGV. The V gene end was trimmed by 5 bases and the J gene end by 0 bases; junction bases not matched to a gene: 13. CDR3 sequence reads: CASSQRVLAGTSTDTQYF. The CDR3 coding sequence is TGTGCCAGCAGCCAAAGGGTTTTAGCGGGAACTAGCACAGATACGCAGTATTTT.

This CDR3 reads CASSLLAGLEQFF. As DNA, the CDR3 is TGTGCCAGCAGCTTATTAGCGGGGCTTGAGCAGTTCTTC. The chain carries TRBV7-9 and TRBJ2-1, with 8 bases identical to TRBD2. CDR1 and CDR2 (germline): SEHNR, FQNEAQ (reference sequence). V trimming: 2 bases; J trimming: 9 bases; junction bases outside the gene matches: 3. This CDR3 has 13 residues.

This clonotype showed up many times. The V and J genes are TRBV7-9 and TRBJ2-6; no definite D call. The CDR3 totals 17 residues. Trimming cost V 1 base and J 2 bases, with 12 bases left between them. The V gene's germline CDR1 is SEHNR and CDR2 FQNEAQ (reference sequence). This CDR3 is CASSLVKGSAGANVLTF. The CDR3 DNA is TGTGCCAGCAGCTTAGTAAAGGGTAGTGCTGGGGCCAACGTCCTGACTTTC. The entire variable domain, with the rest obtained from reference TRBV7-9 and TRBJ2-6, is as follows: DTGVSQNPRHKITKRGQNVTFRCDPISEHNRLYWYRQTLGQGPEFLTYFQNEAQLEKSRLLSDRFSAERPKGSFSTLEIQRTEQGDSAMYLCASSLVKGSAGANVLTFGAGSRLTVL.

A few counts support this clonotype. The gene calls are TRBV7-9 and TRBJ1-3, with a possible D match to TRBD1 (5 bases). Trimming removed 5 bases from V and 0 bases from J, with 11 bases in between. CDR3 length: 15 amino acids. Looked up from germline, CDR1 is SEHNR and CDR2 is FQNEAQ (reference sequence). CDR3 DNA sequence: TGTGCCAGCAGCGCCGGACAAAGCTCTGGAAACACCATATATTTT. Amino acids: CASSAGQSSGNTIYF. The whole variable domain, remainder taken from reference TRBV7-9 and TRBJ1-3, is DTGVSQNPRHKITKRGQNVTFRCDPISEHNRLYWYRQTLGQGPEFLTYFQNEAQLEKSRLLSDRFSAERPKGSFSTLEIQRTEQGDSAMYLCASSAGQSSGNTIYFGEGSWLTVV.

This clonotype has at least ten counts. The chain joins TRBV7-3 to TRBJ2-2, with unresolved D. Trimming took off 2 bases at V and 5 bases at J, with 6 bases between the two ends. Looked up from germline, CDR1 is SGHTA and CDR2 is FQGTGA. This CDR3 region has 13 residues. The CDR3 coding sequence is TGTGCCAGCAGCTTAGGAAAGACCGGGGAGCTGTTTTTT. It encodes CASSLGKTGELFF.

This clonotype was observed many times. The CDR3 nucleotides are TGCAGCGCCGGATGGGGGATTGGAAACACCATATATTTT. Its protein product is CSAGWGIGNTIYF. This chain joins TRBV29-1 and TRBJ1-3, with D possibly TRBD1 on 5 matching bases. V lost 7 bases to trimming and J lost 3 bases, with 13 bases between them. The CDR3 has 13 residues. Germline CDR1 reads SQVTM; CDR2 reads ANQGSEA.

This clonotype was counted at least ten times. The chain combines TRBV29-1 with TRBJ2-1; 7 nucleotides line up with TRBD1. Germline loops: CDR1 SQVTM, CDR2 ANQGSEA. V lost 0 bases, J lost 5 bases, and 7 bases stayed unmatched. The CDR3 has 15 residues. The CDR3 loop is CSVEDLRTGDNEQFF. The CDR3, as DNA: TGCAGCGTTGAAGATCTTAGAACAGGGGACAATGAGCAGTTCTTC.

This clonotype was observed many times. V and J are TRBV9 and TRBJ2-3; D is uncertain. Germline V lookup: CDR1 SGDLS, CDR2 YYNGEE. V was cut by 4 bases and J by 3 bases, with 15 bases left in between. This CDR3 contains 15 residues. This CDR3 is CASSSHGAVTDTQYF. The CDR3 DNA sequence: TGTGCCAGCAGCTCACATGGAGCCGTAACAGATACGCAGTATTTT. Together with reference TRBV9 and TRBJ2-3, the CDR3 gives the full variable domain: DSGVTQTPKHLITATGQRVTLRCSPRSGDLSVYWYQQSLDQGLQFLIQYYNGEERAKGNILERFSAQQFPDLHSELNLSSLELGDSALYFCASSSHGAVTDTQYFGPGTRLTVL.

Notes on this clonotype: A much more abundant neighbour one base away suggests this may be a read error. The chain joins TRBV6-5 to TRBJ2-7; a possible D gene is TRBD1 (5 bases). This CDR3 spans 16 amino acids. Germline loops: CDR1 MNHEY, CDR2 SVGAGI. V was cut by 0 bases and J by 3 bases, with 15 bases left in between. DNA of the CDR3: TGTGCCAGCAGTTACTCGGTTGCAGGGTACAACTACGAGCAGTACTTC. Its protein is CASSYSVAGYNYEQYF.

The V gene is TRBV13, the J gene TRBJ1-1; D uncertain. This CDR3 spans 11 amino acids. CDR1 is PRHDT and CDR2 is FYEKMQ in the germline V gene (reference sequence). Trimming shortened V by 5 bases and J by 10 bases, and 11 bases separated the two germline ends. This chain's CDR3 is CASSPGETAFF. The CDR3 coding sequence is TGTGCCAGCAGCCCCGGGGAGACAGCTTTCTTT.

This clonotype was detected many times. CDR3: CASSVVAGESTDTQYF. The CDR3 coding sequence is TGTGCCAGCAGCGTAGTGGCGGGAGAAAGCACAGATACGCAGTATTTT. The chain uses TRBV9 and TRBJ2-3; 7 nucleotides align to TRBD2. CDR3 size: 16 residues. The V gene end was trimmed by 0 bases and the J gene end by 0 bases; junction bases not matched to a gene: 4. The germline V gene encodes CDR1 SGDLS and CDR2 YYNGEE.

Regarding this clonotype: This could be a read error, since a much larger clone is one nucleotide away. V gene TRBV9 combines with J gene TRBJ1-1; D is ambiguous. V lost 5 bases and J 4 bases, leaving 15 bases between the germline ends. Per germline, CDR1 SGDLS and CDR2 YYNGEE. CDR3 length: 14 amino acids. This CDR3 reads CASRGRTEGTEAFF. The DNA of the CDR3 is TGTGCCAGCAGAGGGAGGACCGAAGGCACTGAAGCTTTCTTT.

For this clonotype: It may be a read error: a sequence one base away is much more abundant. The chain carries TRBV20-1 and TRBJ1-2; D possibly corresponds to TRBD1 (5 bases). This CDR3 is built from 14 residues. Per germline, CDR1 DFQATT and CDR2 SNEGSKA (reference sequence). This chain's CDR3 is CSASYFRDDYSYTF. The DNA of the CDR3 is TGCAGTGCTAGCTACTTCCGGGACGACTATAGCTACACCTTC.

The table lists this clonotype with a count of one. One junction end disagrees with the germline gene, perhaps due to a read error. The chain employs TRBV11-2 and TRBJ2-7, with D possibly TRBD1 on 5 matching bases. Germline assignment: CDR1 SGHAT and CDR2 FQNNGV. This CDR3 is 16 amino acids long. CDR3 sequence: CASSLDFQGKRYEQCF. The CDR3 DNA reads TGTGCCAGCAGCTTAGATTTCCAGGGTAAACGGTACGAGCAGTGCTTC.

This clonotype was counted at least ten times. CDR3 sequence (DNA): TGTGCCAGCAGTTACTCGGGTTTCACAGATACGCAGTATTTT. Protein: CASSYSGFTDTQYF. The chain uses TRBV6-5 and TRBJ2-3; D unresolved. Germline-derived CDR1 and CDR2 are MNHEY and SVGAGI. The CDR3 contains 14 residues. Between the trimmed V and J ends, which lost 0 bases and 2 bases, there was a span of 6 bases.

This clonotype was seen ten or more times. CDR3 amino acids: CASSGLAGGEAYEQYF. In DNA form, the CDR3 reads TGTGCCAGCAGCGGGCTAGCGGGAGGAGAGGCCTACGAGCAGTACTTC. V gene TRBV7-9 combines with J gene TRBJ2-7, with 11 bases that match TRBD2. Germline CDR1 reads SEHNR; CDR2 reads FQNEAQ (reference sequence). The CDR3 is 16 residues long. V shed 5 bases and J 2 bases; nucleotides not matched to a gene: 8.

This clonotype was seen ten or more times. J is TRBJ1-5 and V is TRBV28; D may be TRBD1 (6 bases). The CDR3 sequence is 14 residues long. Trimming removed 7 bases from V and 4 bases from J, with 14 bases in between. The V gene's germline CDR1 is MDHEN and CDR2 SYDVKM. The chain's CDR3 is CASIIQGFNQPQHF. As DNA, the CDR3 is TGTGCCAGCATCATACAGGGATTTAATCAGCCCCAGCATTTT.